This is a list of T cell receptor beta chains from one sample in a study of blood T cell repertoires in COVID-19. This table comes from immunoSEQ multiplex PCR, and its TCRdb copy is limited to in-frame clones, with some not included. The sample holds around 110,000 clones, 84% seen once. The sequenced material came from PBMCs or T cells enriched from blood (not recorded which). Every receptor here comes from a woman aged 30 to 39 who had recovered from COVID-19. CDR3s include the opening cysteine and the closing phenylalanine or tryptophan. Fields, in order: clone size, D gene, CDR3 length, J gene, V gene, CDR3 DNA, CDR3 protein. The D gene is left open where the match is weak. Not every row has a clone size; where given, it reads once, few, many or a size class.

>.|TRBD2|15|TRBJ2-1|TRBV28
TGTGCCAGCAGTTTCGGGGGGAGTGGGGACAATGAGCAGTTCTTC
CASSFGGSGDNEQFF
>once|TRBD2|18|TRBJ2-1|TRBV7-6
TGTGCCAGCAGCCCGGGAGGGGTCGGAGGGGGCTCCTACAATGAGCAGTTCTTC
CASSPGGVGGGSYNEQFF
>.|TRBD1|15|TRBJ2-1|TRBV11-1
TGTGCCAGCAGCCGGGGACAGGGGGCTGGGAATGAGCAGTTCTTC
CASSRGQGAGNEQFF
>.|TRBD2|17|TRBJ2-1|TRBV2
TGTGCCAGCACTAGACTAGCGGGAGGCCCTGTTGGCGATGAGCAGTTCTTC
CASTRLAGGPVGDEQFF
>.|TRBD1|14|TRBJ1-6|TRBV3-1/TRBV3-2
TGTGCCAGCAGCCAGACAGGGTATAATTCACCCCTCCACTTT
CASSQTGYNSPLHF
>.|TRBD2|15|TRBJ2-1|TRBV7-9
TGTGCCAGCCGCCTATGGACTAGCGGAAACAATGAGCAGTTCTTC
CASRLWTSGNNEQFF
>once|TRBD1|16|TRBJ1-1|TRBV7-8
TGTGCCAGCAGCCGCGAGAGGGGGCGCGAGGGAACTGAAGCTTTCTTT
CASSRERGREGTEAFF
>.|TRBD1|15|TRBJ2-3|TRBV4-2
TGTGCCAGCAGCCAACAGGGACAGGAAACAGATACGCAGTATTTT
CASSQQGQETDTQYF
>.|TRBD2|16|TRBJ2-2|TRBV7-2
TGTGCCAGCAGCACGCAGGCGGGGGGGCGTTCCGGGGAGCTGTTTTTT
CASSTQAGGRSGELFF
>.|TRBD1|19|TRBJ2-6|TRBV6-1
TGTGCCAGCAGTGTTCGGGGACAGGGTGGGATTACTGGGGCCAACGTCCTGACTTTC
CASSVRGQGGITGANVLTF
>.|.|14|TRBJ1-1|TRBV11-2
TGTGCCAGCAGCTTCTGGACATCCGGCACTGAAGCTTTCTTT
CASSFWTSGTEAFF
>.|.|13|TRBJ1-2|TRBV27
TGTGCCAGCAGTTTTCGGGGGGCGTATGGCTACACCTTC
CASSFRGAYGYTF
>.|.|14|TRBJ2-2|TRBV19
TGTGCCAGTAAGGTGGAGGGGCTCTCCGGGGAGCTGTTTTTT
CASKVEGLSGELFF
>once|.|12|TRBJ2-2|TRBV4-2
TGTGCCAGCAGCCAAGCAACCGGGGAGCTGTTTTTT
CASSQATGELFF
>.|TRBD1|14|TRBJ1-6|TRBV10-3
TGTGCCATCAGTCGGGACAGGGAAAATTCACCCCTCCACTTT
CAISRDRENSPLHF
>.|.|13|TRBJ1-6|TRBV7-8
TGTGCCAGCAGCTTAGAGGAGGGCTTACGCCTCCACTTT
CASSLEEGLRLHF
>.|.|13|TRBJ2-5|TRBV7-3
TGTGCCAGCAGCTTAAACAGGGAAGAGACCCAGTACTTC
CASSLNREETQYF
>once|TRBD2|14|TRBJ2-1|TRBV23-1
TGCGCCAGCAGCCACAAACAAAGACTAGCGCGCCAGTTCTTC
CASSHKQRLARQFF
>few|.|14|TRBJ1-3|TRBV18
TGTGCCAGCTCAACCAGGGGATCTGGAAACACCATATATTTT
CASSTRGSGNTIYF
>.|TRBD2|14|TRBJ2-1|TRBV7-9
TGTGCCAGCAGCTTCAATGCGGGAGGAGGCGAGCAGTTCTTC
CASSFNAGGGEQFF
>.|TRBD1|17|TRBJ1-6|TRBV28
TGTGCCAGCAGTTTGCAAGGGACAGGGGGCTCCAATTCACCCCTCCACTTT
CASSLQGTGGSNSPLHF
>once|TRBD1|16|TRBJ1-4|TRBV15
TGTGCCACCAGCAAACCCGGGACAGGGTTCGAGGAAAAACTGTTTTTT
CATSKPGTGFEEKLFF
>.|TRBD2|16|TRBJ2-7|TRBV6-2/TRBV6-3
TGTGCCAGCAGTTTCCCCGGCCTAGCGGGATTCTACGAGCAGTACTTC
CASSFPGLAGFYEQYF
>few|.|13|TRBJ2-7|TRBV6-5
TGTGCCAGCAGTTATGCAAGCTACTACGAGCAGTACTTC
CASSYASYYEQYF
>.|TRBD2|15|TRBJ2-1|TRBV28
TGTGCCAGCATAGAAAGCGGGAGAGGCATCAATGAGCAGTTCTTC
CASIESGRGINEQFF
>.|TRBD1|12|TRBJ2-7|TRBV29-1
TGCAGCGTTGATACACAGGGGCACGAGCAGTACTTC
CSVDTQGHEQYF
>few|TRBD2|16|TRBJ2-5|TRBV7-2
TGTGCCAGCAGCTGGCGTAGCGGGAGGCCCCCGGGGACCCAGTACTTC
CASSWRSGRPPGTQYF
>.|.|13|TRBJ1-6|TRBV6-1
TGTGCCAGCAGTGACCTCTATAATTCACCCCTCCACTTT
CASSDLYNSPLHF
>.|TRBD1|15|TRBJ2-1|TRBV27
TGTGCCAGCACCCCCGGGACAGGGGGCGGGAATGAGCAGTTCTTC
CASTPGTGGGNEQFF
>.|TRBD1|15|TRBJ2-7|TRBV15
TGTGCCACCAGCAGAGCGGACAGGAGATCCTACGAGCAGTACTTC
CATSRADRRSYEQYF
>.|TRBD2|14|TRBJ2-3|TRBV5-1
TGCGCCAGCAGCTCCCGGACTAGCCGGGATACGCAGTATTTT
CASSSRTSRDTQYF
>.|TRBD2|16|TRBJ2-3|TRBV7-8
TGTGCCAGCAGCCGAGATAGCGGGGCCTTGGGGGATACGCAGTATTTT
CASSRDSGALGDTQYF
>.|.|12|TRBJ2-1|TRBV18
TGTGCCAGCTCACCTGCGCCGAATGAGCAGTTCTTC
CASSPAPNEQFF
>.|.|15|TRBJ2-5|TRBV7-9
TGTGCCAGCAGCTTAGCGCGGCAGCTCCAAGAGACCCAGTACTTC
CASSLARQLQETQYF
>.|.|13|TRBJ2-1|TRBV7-3
TGTGCCAGCAGCTTAACCCTAGGCAATGAGCAGTTCTTC
CASSLTLGNEQFF
>.|.|17|TRBJ1-5|TRBV7-8
TGTGCCAGCAGCCACCCCGGGGATTGGGGTCCAGGACAGCCCCAGCATTTT
CASSHPGDWGPGQPQHF
>.|TRBD2|16|TRBJ2-1|TRBV30
TGTGCCTGGAGTGCGCCGGGAGGGGAAAGGTCGAATGAGCAGTTCTTC
CAWSAPGGERSNEQFF
>few|.|14|TRBJ1-6|TRBV28
TGTGCCAGCAGTTCACGGACAGATAATTCACCCCTCCACTTT
CASSSRTDNSPLHF
>.|TRBD1|14|TRBJ1-1|TRBV5-1
TGCGCCAGCAGTAAGGACAGGGTATCCACTGAAGCTTTCTTT
CASSKDRVSTEAFF
>.|TRBD1|14|TRBJ1-2|TRBV4-3
TGCGCCAGCAGCCAATACAGGGGAATCTATGGCTACACCTTC
CASSQYRGIYGYTF
>.|.|11|TRBJ2-6|TRBV4-3
TGCGCCCCGGCGGGAGCCAACGTCCTGACTTTC
CAPAGANVLTF
>.|.|12|TRBJ2-1|TRBV2
TGTGCCAGCAGGACAGCAGGACATGAGCAGTTCTTC
CASRTAGHEQFF
>.|.|14|TRBJ1-1|TRBV27
TGTGCCAGCAGTTCCGTGGCCGGAGGGACTGAAGCTTTCTTT
CASSSVAGGTEAFF